Detailed here is one T cell receptor beta chain. Its target is not known. CDR1 GTSNPN and CDR2 SVGIG come from the germline V gene (reference sequence). The CDR3 loop spans 16 amino acids. The V segment lost 2 bases and the J segment 4 bases; nucleotides outside the gene matches: 11. Measured with immunoSEQ multiplex PCR; TCRdb has only the in-frame clones, and not every one. The table has 120,000 or so clones, about 90% seen once. The sample comes from a study of cytomegalovirus exposure and HLA in healthy donors. The study, taken as a whole, reports: Rare sequences made up most TCRs, while some public TCRs were found in many donors. It was reportedly the case that the classifier diagnosed cytomegalovirus status with high specificity and sensitivity.

These donors were members of the roughly 130-subject validation cohort, a group separate from the roughly 670-subject first cohort. The specimen was PBMCs. The rearrangement joins TRBV30 to TRBJ1-3; TRBD1 matches 7 bases. The TCR comes from a woman between 18 and 30 years old in good health and CMV-seronegative. As DNA, the CDR3 is TGTGCCTGGAGTCCTAATCACAGGGGAGCGGGAAACACCATATATTTT. It is translated as CAWSPNHRGAGNTIYF.